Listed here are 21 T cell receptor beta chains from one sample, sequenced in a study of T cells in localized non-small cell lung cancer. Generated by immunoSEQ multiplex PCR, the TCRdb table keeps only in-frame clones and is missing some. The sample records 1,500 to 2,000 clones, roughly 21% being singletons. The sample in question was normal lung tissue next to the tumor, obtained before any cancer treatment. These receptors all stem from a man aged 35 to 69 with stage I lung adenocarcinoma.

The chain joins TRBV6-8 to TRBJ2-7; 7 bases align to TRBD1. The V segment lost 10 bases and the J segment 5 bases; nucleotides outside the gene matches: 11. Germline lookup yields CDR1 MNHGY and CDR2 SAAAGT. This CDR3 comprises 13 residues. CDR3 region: CAIRIQGSDEQYF. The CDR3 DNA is TGTGCCATCCGAATACAGGGGTCCGACGAGCAGTACTTC.

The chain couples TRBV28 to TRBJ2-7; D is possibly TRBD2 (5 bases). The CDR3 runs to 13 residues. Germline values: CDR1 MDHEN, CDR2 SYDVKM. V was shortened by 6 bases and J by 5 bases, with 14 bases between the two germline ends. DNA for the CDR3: TGTGCCAGCAGCCCGGGAACTAGAGACGAGCAGTACTTC. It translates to CASSPGTRDEQYF.

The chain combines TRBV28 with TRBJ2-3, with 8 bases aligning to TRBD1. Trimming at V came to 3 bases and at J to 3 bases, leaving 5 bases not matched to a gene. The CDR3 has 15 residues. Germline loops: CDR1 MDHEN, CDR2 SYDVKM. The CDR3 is CASSFTWTGTDTQYF. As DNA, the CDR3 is TGTGCCAGCAGTTTCACCTGGACAGGGACAGATACGCAGTATTTT. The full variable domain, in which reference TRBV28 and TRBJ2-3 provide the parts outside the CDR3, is DVKVTQSSRYLVKRTGEKVFLECVQDMDHENMFWYRQDPGLGLRLIYFSYDVKMKEKGDIPEGYSVSREKKERFSLILESASTNQTSMYLCASSFTWTGTDTQYFGPGTRLTVL.

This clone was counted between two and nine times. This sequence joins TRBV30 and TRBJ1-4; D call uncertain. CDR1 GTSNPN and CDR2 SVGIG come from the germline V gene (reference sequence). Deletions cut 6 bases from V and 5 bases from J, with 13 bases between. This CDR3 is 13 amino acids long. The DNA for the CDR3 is TGTGCCTGTCGGACTCCCTTGAATGAAAAACTGTTTTTT. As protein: CACRTPLNEKLFF. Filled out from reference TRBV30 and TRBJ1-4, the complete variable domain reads SQTIHQWPATLVQPVGSPLSLECTVEGTSNPNLYWYRQAAGRGLQLLFYSVGIGQISSEVPQNLSASRPQDRQFILSSKKLLLSDSGFYLCACRTPLNEKLFFGSGTQLSVL.

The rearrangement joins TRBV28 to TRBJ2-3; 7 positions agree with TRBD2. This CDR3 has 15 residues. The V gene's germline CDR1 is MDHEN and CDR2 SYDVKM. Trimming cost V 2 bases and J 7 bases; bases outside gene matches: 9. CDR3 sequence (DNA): TGTGCCAGCAGTTTACCTAGCGGTCCCTCGAATACGCAGTATTTT. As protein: CASSLPSGPSNTQYF.

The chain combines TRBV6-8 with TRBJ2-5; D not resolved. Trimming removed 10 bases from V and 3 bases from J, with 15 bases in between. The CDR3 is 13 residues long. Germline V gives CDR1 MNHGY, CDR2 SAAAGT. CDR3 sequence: CATLVASKETQYF. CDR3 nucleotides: TGTGCCACCCTAGTTGCTAGTAAAGAGACCCAGTACTTC.

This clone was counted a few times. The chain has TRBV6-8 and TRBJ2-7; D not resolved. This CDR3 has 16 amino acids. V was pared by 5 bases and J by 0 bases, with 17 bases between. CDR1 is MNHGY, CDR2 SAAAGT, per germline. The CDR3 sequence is CASSGFVHQSSYEQYF. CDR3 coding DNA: TGTGCCAGCAGTGGTTTCGTCCACCAGAGCTCCTACGAGCAGTACTTC.

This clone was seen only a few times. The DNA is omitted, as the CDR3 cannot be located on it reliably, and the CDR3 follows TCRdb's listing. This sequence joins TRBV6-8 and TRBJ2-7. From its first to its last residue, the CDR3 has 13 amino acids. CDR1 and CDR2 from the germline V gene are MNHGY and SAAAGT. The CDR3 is CASSTSDGYEQYF.

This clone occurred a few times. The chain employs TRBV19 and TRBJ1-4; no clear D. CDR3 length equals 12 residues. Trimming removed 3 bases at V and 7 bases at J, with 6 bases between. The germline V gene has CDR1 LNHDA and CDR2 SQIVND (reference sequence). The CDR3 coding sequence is TGTGCCAGTAGTATCACGGCTGAAAAACTGTTTTTT. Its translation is CASSITAEKLFF.

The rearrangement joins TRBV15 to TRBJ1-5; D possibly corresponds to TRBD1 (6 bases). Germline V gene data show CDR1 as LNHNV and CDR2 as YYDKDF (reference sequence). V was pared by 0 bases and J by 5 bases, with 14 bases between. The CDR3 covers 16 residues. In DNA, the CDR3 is TGTGCCACCAGCAGAGATTTCAGGGGCGCTGATCAGCCCCAGCATTTT. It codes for CATSRDFRGADQPQHF. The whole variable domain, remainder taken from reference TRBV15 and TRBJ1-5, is DAMVIQNPRYQVTQFGKPVTLSCSQTLNHNVMYWYQQKSSQAPKLLFHYYDKDFNNEADTPDNFQSRRPNTSFCFLDIRSPGLGDTAMYLCATSRDFRGADQPQHFGDGTRLSIL.

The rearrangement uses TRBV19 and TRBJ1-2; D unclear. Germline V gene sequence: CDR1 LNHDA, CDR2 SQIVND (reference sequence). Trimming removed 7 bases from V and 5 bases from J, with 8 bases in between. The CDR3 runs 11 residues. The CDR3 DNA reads TGTGCCAGTATGGCGGGGTATGGCTACACCTTC. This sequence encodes CASMAGYGYTF.

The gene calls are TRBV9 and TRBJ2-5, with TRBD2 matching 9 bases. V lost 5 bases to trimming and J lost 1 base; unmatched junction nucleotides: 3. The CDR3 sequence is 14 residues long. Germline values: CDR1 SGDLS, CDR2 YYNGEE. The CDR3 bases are TGTGCCAGCAGTGAGACTAGCGGCCAAGAGACCCAGTACTTC. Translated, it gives CASSETSGQETQYF. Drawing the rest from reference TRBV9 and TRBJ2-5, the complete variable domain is DSGVTQTPKHLITATGQRVTLRCSPRSGDLSVYWYQQSLDQGLQFLIQYYNGEERAKGNILERFSAQQFPDLHSELNLSSLELGDSALYFCASSETSGQETQYFGPGTRLLVL.

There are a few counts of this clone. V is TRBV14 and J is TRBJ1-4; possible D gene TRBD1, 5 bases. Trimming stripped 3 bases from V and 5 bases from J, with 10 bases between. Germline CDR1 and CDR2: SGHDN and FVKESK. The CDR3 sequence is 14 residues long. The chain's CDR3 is CASSQGGYNEKLFF. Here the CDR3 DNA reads TGTGCCAGCAGCCAGGGGGGATACAATGAAAAACTGTTTTTT.

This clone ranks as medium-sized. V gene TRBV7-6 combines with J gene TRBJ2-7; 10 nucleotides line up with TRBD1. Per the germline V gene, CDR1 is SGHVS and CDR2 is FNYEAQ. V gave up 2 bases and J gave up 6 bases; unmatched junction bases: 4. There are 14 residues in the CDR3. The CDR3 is CASSLTGTGVEQYF. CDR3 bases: TGTGCCAGCAGCTTAACCGGGACAGGGGTCGAGCAGTACTTC.

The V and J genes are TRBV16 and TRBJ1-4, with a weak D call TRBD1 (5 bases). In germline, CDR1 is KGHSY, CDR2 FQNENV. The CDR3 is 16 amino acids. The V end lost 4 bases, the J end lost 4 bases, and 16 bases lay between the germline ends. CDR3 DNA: TGTGCCAGCAGCCGATATGCCGGGACCGGTAATGAAAAACTGTTTTTT. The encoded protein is CASSRYAGTGNEKLFF.

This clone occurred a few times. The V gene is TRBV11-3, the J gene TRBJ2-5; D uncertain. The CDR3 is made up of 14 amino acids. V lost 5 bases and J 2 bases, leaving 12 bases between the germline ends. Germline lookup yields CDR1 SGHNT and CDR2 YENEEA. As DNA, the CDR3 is TGTGCCAGCAGCGGCCCAAACCCTCAAGAGACCCAGTACTTC. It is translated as CASSGPNPQETQYF.

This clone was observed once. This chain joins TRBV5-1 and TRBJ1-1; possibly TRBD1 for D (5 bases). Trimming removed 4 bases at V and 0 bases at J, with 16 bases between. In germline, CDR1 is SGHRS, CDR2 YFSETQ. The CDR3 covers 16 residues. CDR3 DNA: TGCGCCAGCAGCCCGGTTGGGGTACAGGTGAACACTGAAGCTTTCTTT. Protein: CASSPVGVQVNTEAFF.

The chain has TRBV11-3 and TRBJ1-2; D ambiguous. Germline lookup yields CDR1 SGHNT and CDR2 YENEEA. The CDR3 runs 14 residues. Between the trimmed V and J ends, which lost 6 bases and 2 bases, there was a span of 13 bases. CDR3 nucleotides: TGTGCCAGCAGTACCGACGGGTCCAACTATGGCTACACCTTC. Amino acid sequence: CASSTDGSNYGYTF.

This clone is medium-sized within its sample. CDR3 DNA: TGTGCCAGCAGCGCGGACAGGTCCTACACAGATACGCAGTATTTT. Translating gives CASSADRSYTDTQYF. The rearrangement links TRBV11-3 to TRBJ2-3, with 7 bases identical to TRBD1. The germline V gene has CDR1 SGHNT and CDR2 YENEEA. The CDR3 totals 15 residues. Trimming cost V 5 bases and J 2 bases; bases outside gene matches: 7.

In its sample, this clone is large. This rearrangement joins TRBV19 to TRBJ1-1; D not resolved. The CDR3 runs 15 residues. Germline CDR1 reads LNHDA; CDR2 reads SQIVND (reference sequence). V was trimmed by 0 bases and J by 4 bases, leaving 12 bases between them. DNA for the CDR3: TGTGCCAGTAGTATAGATCGGCGTCGTGGCACTGAAGCTTTCTTT. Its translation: CASSIDRRRGTEAFF.

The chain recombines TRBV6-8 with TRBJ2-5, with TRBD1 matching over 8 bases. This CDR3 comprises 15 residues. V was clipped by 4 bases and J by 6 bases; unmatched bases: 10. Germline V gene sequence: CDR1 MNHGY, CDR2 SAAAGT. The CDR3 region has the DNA TGTGCCAGCAGTTCCCGGGACAGGTGGGGGCAGACCCAGTACTTC. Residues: CASSSRDRWGQTQYF.